These T cell receptor beta chains were read from a single sample in a study of identical twins. TCRdb redid the calling of the 5' RACE reads with MiXCR, one entry per CDR3 protein. The sample contains 200,000 to 250,000 distinct CDR3 sequences, 5.5% to 7% of which appear only once. These data were also filed under a second study, of yellow fever vaccine responses in identical twins.

Sequenced sample: memory (CD45RO+) T cells sorted from blood. The receptors stem from a woman younger than 35 in good health. CDR3s include the opening cysteine and the closing phenylalanine or tryptophan. Each record gives: V gene, J gene, D gene, clone size, CDR3 length, CDR3 protein, CDR3 DNA. A D gene is named only where the DNA matches it firmly. Only some rows state a clone size, as once, few, many or a class for expanded clones.

>TRBV5-1|TRBJ2-3|TRBD1|few|14
CASARDRLTDTQYF
TGCGCCAGCGCGCGGGACAGGTTGACAGATACGCAGTATTTT
>TRBV12-3/TRBV12-4|TRBJ2-1|TRBD2|few|16
CASSFTSGRAANEQFF
TGTGCCAGCAGTTTTACGAGCGGGAGGGCCGCTAATGAGCAGTTCTTC
>TRBV29-1|TRBJ2-7|NA|few|12
CSVGADAYEQYF
TGCAGCGTTGGGGCGGACGCCTACGAGCAGTACTTC
>TRBV6-1|TRBJ2-4|NA|few|14
CASSELIRVNIQYF
TGTGCCAGCAGTGAGCTGATCCGAGTAAACATTCAGTACTTC
>TRBV15|TRBJ2-1|NA|many|12
CATSVGGNEQFF
TGTGCCACCAGCGTAGGTGGAAATGAGCAGTTCTTC
>TRBV10-3|TRBJ2-2|TRBD2|many|16
CAISEPSGGPRGELFF
TGTGCCATCAGTGAGCCTAGCGGGGGCCCCCGCGGGGAGCTGTTTTTT
>TRBV15|TRBJ2-5|NA|NA|16
CATSRAPKIPQETQYF
TGTGCCACCAGCAGAGCTCCGAAGATTCCCCAAGAGACCCAGTACTTC
>TRBV20-1|TRBJ2-4|NA|many|14
CSARDSTAKNIQYF
TGCAGTGCTAGAGATAGCACAGCCAAAAACATTCAGTACTTC
>TRBV5-1|TRBJ2-3|NA|few|14
CASSLEHPTDTQYF
TGCGCCAGCAGCTTGGAGCATCCGACAGATACGCAGTATTTT
>TRBV5-1|TRBJ2-2|NA|many|15
CASSSRTDNTGELFF
TGCGCCAGCAGCTCTAGGACGGATAACACCGGGGAGCTGTTTTTT
>TRBV11-2|TRBJ2-2|NA|NA|17
CASSSSPGTWNTGELFF
TGTGCCAGCAGCTCATCACCGGGGACTTGGAACACCGGGGAGCTGTTTTTT
>TRBV15|TRBJ1-1|NA|many|14
CATSRQGLNTEAFF
TGTGCCACCAGCAGACAGGGCTTGAACACTGAAGCTTTCTTT
>TRBV7-2|TRBJ2-3|NA|few|14
CASSPEMGTDTQYF
TGTGCCAGCAGCCCCGAGATGGGAACAGATACGCAGTATTTT
>TRBV11-2|TRBJ2-3|TRBD2|many|16
CASSPRLAGAADTQYF
TGTGCCAGCAGCCCCAGACTAGCGGGAGCGGCAGATACGCAGTATTTT
>TRBV20-1|TRBJ2-2|NA|many|16
CSARDRRVPGVGELFF
TGCAGTGCTAGAGATCGTAGGGTCCCAGGAGTCGGGGAGCTGTTTTTT
>TRBV20-1|TRBJ2-5|TRBD1|many|15
CSAYMATGVGETQYF
TGCAGTGCTTACATGGCCACAGGGGTCGGGGAGACCCAGTACTTC
>TRBV4-1|TRBJ1-3|NA|few|17
CASSLNSGSSSGNTIYF
TGCGCCAGCAGCCTTAATTCGGGGTCCAGCTCTGGAAACACCATATATTTT
>TRBV5-1|TRBJ2-3|TRBD1|many|16
CASSHPTGGAEDTQYF
TGCGCCAGCAGCCACCCGACAGGGGGCGCAGAAGATACGCAGTATTTT
>TRBV28|TRBJ2-7|NA|few|14
CASSPEKPHYEQYF
TGTGCCAGCAGCCCCGAAAAGCCCCACTACGAGCAGTACTTC
>TRBV5-1|TRBJ2-1|NA|many|13
CASSLSADNEQFF
TGCGCCAGCAGCTTGTCGGCGGACAATGAGCAGTTCTTC
>TRBV10-3|TRBJ1-2|NA|many|13
CAITAGSQDGYTF
TGTGCCATCACGGCAGGGAGCCAGGATGGCTACACCTTC
>TRBV10-3|TRBJ1-2|NA|NA|15
CAISEAGISDYGYTF
TGTGCCATCAGTGAAGCAGGGATTTCGGACTATGGCTACACCTTC
>TRBV5-1|TRBJ1-3|NA|NA|15
CASSLDAAGWNTIYF
TGCGCCAGCAGCTTGGACGCGGCAGGGTGGAACACCATATATTTT
>TRBV10-3|TRBJ1-2|TRBD1|few|15
CAISDNRGRNYGYTF
TGTGCCATCAGTGATAACAGGGGGCGCAACTATGGCTACACCTTC
>TRBV2|TRBJ1-5|NA|NA|13
CASSGQLGQPQHF
TGTGCCAGCAGTGGACAGCTCGGTCAGCCCCAGCATTTT
>TRBV6-1|TRBJ1-2|NA|many|13
CASSRTDNYGYTF
TGTGCCAGCAGTCGGACTGATAACTATGGCTACACCTTC
>TRBV13|TRBJ2-7|NA|few|15
CASSFSVAGSYEQYF
TGTGCCAGCAGCTTTTCGGTAGCTGGCTCCTACGAGCAGTACTTC
>TRBV7-8|TRBJ2-4|TRBD2|many|15
CASSQDGTTKNIQYF
TGTGCCAGCAGCCAAGACGGGACTACCAAAAACATTCAGTACTTC
>TRBV10-2|TRBJ2-3|TRBD2|many|17
CASSDLAGGPSADTQYF
TGCGCCAGCAGTGATCTCGCGGGAGGGCCCTCAGCAGATACGCAGTATTTT
>TRBV3-1|TRBJ1-6|NA|few|13
CASSQAGRSPLHF
TGTGCCAGCAGCCAAGCCGGGCGGTCACCCCTCCACTTT
>TRBV7-8|TRBJ2-3|TRBD2|medium-sized|20
CASSLSVAGDLIEPTDTQYF
TGTGCCAGCAGCTTAAGCGTAGCGGGGGACCTCATAGAGCCCACAGATACGCAGTATTTT
>TRBV6-2/TRBV6-3|TRBJ2-5|NA|few|11
CASSREETQYF
TGTGCCAGCAGTCGAGAAGAGACCCAGTACTTC
>TRBV7-9|TRBJ2-1|TRBD2|few|13
CASGERGYNEQFF
TGTGCCAGCGGGGAGCGGGGGTACAATGAGCAGTTCTTC
>TRBV20-1|TRBJ1-2|NA|NA|12
CSARDAGYGYTF
TGCAGTGCTAGAGATGCCGGATATGGCTACACCTTC
>TRBV20-1|TRBJ2-7|NA|few|11
CSAGLSYEQYF
TGCAGTGCGGGGCTCTCCTACGAGCAGTACTTC
>TRBV10-3|TRBJ2-7|TRBD1|many|12
CAGGQYSYEQYF
TGTGCCGGGGGACAGTACTCCTACGAGCAGTACTTC
>TRBV5-1|TRBJ1-1|TRBD1|few|15
CASSPGQVVDTEAFF
TGCGCCAGCAGCCCCGGACAGGTGGTAGATACTGAAGCTTTCTTT
>TRBV2|TRBJ1-6|TRBD1|NA|13
CARKDRVNSPLHF
TGTGCCAGGAAAGACAGGGTTAATTCACCCCTCCACTTT
>TRBV29-1|TRBJ2-3|NA|many|13
CSAKDAGSDTQYF
TGCAGCGCCAAAGATGCGGGCTCAGATACGCAGTATTTT
>TRBV12-3/TRBV12-4|TRBJ1-1|NA|many|14
CASSLEGLSTEAFF
TGTGCCAGCAGTTTAGAGGGGCTCAGCACTGAAGCTTTCTTT
>TRBV7-8|TRBJ2-7|NA|NA|16
CASSLGTSSGSYEQYF
TGTGCCAGCAGCTTAGGGACATCATCGGGCTCCTACGAGCAGTACTTC
>TRBV28|TRBJ1-2|TRBD1|few|14
CASTRQGPNYGYTF
TGTGCCAGCACTCGACAGGGACCTAACTATGGCTACACCTTC
>TRBV6-1|TRBJ2-2|NA|few|14
CASSGTVKAGELFF
TGTGCCAGCAGTGGGACAGTAAAGGCCGGGGAGCTGTTTTTT
>TRBV4-2|TRBJ2-3|NA|many|15
CASSQDGGPTDTQYF
TGTGCCAGCAGCCAAGATGGGGGGCCCACAGATACGCAGTATTTT
>TRBV12-3/TRBV12-4|TRBJ2-3|NA|many|15
CASSLRLIGTDTQYF
TGTGCCAGCAGTTTGAGGCTCATTGGCACAGATACGCAGTATTTT
>TRBV6-1|TRBJ2-1|TRBD2|many|14
CASSRREGYNEQFF
TGTGCCAGCAGTCGCAGGGAGGGCTACAATGAGCAGTTCTTC
>TRBV6-6|TRBJ2-5|NA|NA|13
CASSYPQEKTQYF
TGTGCCAGCAGTTACCCCCAGGAAAAGACCCAGTACTTC